The sequence of this T cell receptor (beta chain) was determined in a study of T cells in localized non-small cell lung cancer. Findings and limits, study-wide: Longer overall survival associated with higher blood T cell density; shorter survival with higher adjacent-lung clonality. The study sequenced only one region of the tumor. As a result, intratumor heterogeneity could not be excluded and remains possible. Adjacent lung tissue had a median around 50 of the top 100 clones found in the tumor. The study found T cell clonality highest in uninvolved adjacent lung, above tumor.

As concerns this clone: What it binds is unknown.

TCRdb keeps only in-frame clones here, not all; method: immunoSEQ multiplex PCR. This repertoire shows over 20,000 clones, about 94% found once; its top ten account for approximately 2.9%. The sequence was collected from a woman between 35 and 70 years old with stage I lung adenocarcinoma. The sequencing used peripheral blood, collected before any cancer treatment.

The CDR3 DNA reads TGTGCCAGTAGGGGAATAGCGGCTAGCGGCCAAGAGACCCAGTACTTC. Amino acid sequence: CASRGIAASGQETQYF. The chain employs TRBV19 and TRBJ2-5; the match to TRBD2 covers 7 bases. Germline CDR1 reads LNHDA; CDR2 reads SQIVND (reference sequence). V gave up 6 bases and J gave up 1 base; unmatched junction bases: 11. This CDR3 has 16 residues. The full variable domain, with the rest looked up from reference TRBV19 and TRBJ2-5, is DGGITQSPKYLFRKEGQNVTLSCEQNLNHDAMYWYRQDPGQGLRLIYYSQIVNDFQKGDIAEGYSVSREKKESFPLTVTSAQKNPTAFYLCASRGIAASGQETQYFGPGTRLLVL.